This T cell receptor (beta chain) came from a study of blood T cell repertoires in COVID-19. Study at large: Italy, Spain and the United States were the sources of the convalescent and acute COVID-19 samples. PBMCs, B-cell-depleted T cells, or T cells were the source of the cDNA or gDNA that made up the material.

V gave up 4 bases and J gave up 6 bases; unmatched junction bases: 10. From germline, CDR1 is MNHEY and CDR2 SVGEGT. This CDR3 spans 16 amino acids. Authors' methods: From reference gene primer amplification, estimates of nucleated cell counts were derived. Profiling relied on immunoSEQ multiplex PCR, and the TCRdb table lists in-frame clones only, not all of them. V and J calls and clone size are given by that table; D and trimming were obtained from the DNA. The data hold over 300,000 clones, with 70% to 90% observed a single time. J is TRBJ1-5 and V is TRBV6-2 or TRBV6-3; 9 bases are a match to TRBD1. This receptor was taken from a man aged 35-49 years with acute or convalescent COVID-19. Source material: peripheral blood. CDR3 bases: TGTGCCAGCAGTTCGGAACAGGGGGCGAGCGGTCAGCCCCAGCATTTT. As protein: CASSSEQGASGQPQHF.